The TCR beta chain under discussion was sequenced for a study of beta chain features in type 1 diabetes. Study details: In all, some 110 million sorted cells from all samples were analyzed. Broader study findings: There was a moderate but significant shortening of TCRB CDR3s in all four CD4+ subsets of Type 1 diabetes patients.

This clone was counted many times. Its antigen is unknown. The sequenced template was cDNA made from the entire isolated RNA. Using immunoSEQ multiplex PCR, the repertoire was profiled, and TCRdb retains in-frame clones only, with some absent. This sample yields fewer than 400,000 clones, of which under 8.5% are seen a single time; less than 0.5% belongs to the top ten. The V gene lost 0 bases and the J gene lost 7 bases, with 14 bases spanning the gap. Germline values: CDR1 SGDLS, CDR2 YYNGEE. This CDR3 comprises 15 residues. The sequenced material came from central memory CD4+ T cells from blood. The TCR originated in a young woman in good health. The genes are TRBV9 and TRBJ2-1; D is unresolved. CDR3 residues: CASSVAQYPENEQFF. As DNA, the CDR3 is TGTGCCAGCAGCGTAGCTCAATACCCCGAGAATGAGCAGTTCTTC.